The 11 T cell receptor beta chains given below trace back to one sample, sequenced in a study of blood T cell repertoires in COVID-19. TCRdb's copy holds only in-frame clones and misses some; the assay was immunoSEQ multiplex PCR. Among under 130,000 clones listed, over 75% were seen once. Specimen: peripheral blood. These receptors were taken from a man aged 45-65 years with acute or convalescent COVID-19.

This chain connects TRBV11-1 to TRBJ2-7; possible D gene TRBD1, 5 bases. CDR3 length: 14 amino acids. Germline loops: CDR1 SGHAT, CDR2 FQDESV (reference sequence). V dropped 3 bases and J dropped 3 bases, with 12 bases sitting between them. CDR3 nucleotide sequence: TGTGCCAGCAGCTTCACAGGAGAGGTCTACGAGCAGTACTTC. Residues: CASSFTGEVYEQYF.

This chain joins TRBV6-5 and TRBJ2-7; 11 bases fit TRBD2. This CDR3 is built from 14 residues. V lost 8 bases to trimming and J lost 5 bases; unmatched junction nucleotides: 8. Per the germline V gene, CDR1 is MNHEY and CDR2 is SVGAGI. The CDR3 region has the DNA TGTGCCAGCCGCCTAGCGGGGGGCGTTGACGAGCAGTACTTC. This codes for CASRLAGGVDEQYF.

The chain uses TRBV23-1 and TRBJ2-1; 8 positions match TRBD1. TRBV23-1 is an ORF, and what it does is uncertain. The junction had 2 bases not matched to a gene; V was cut back by 3 bases and J by 16 bases. This CDR3 comprises 10 residues. CDR3 residues: CASSQQGAFF. Written as DNA, the CDR3 is TGCGCCAGCAGTCAGCAGGGGGCATTCTTC.

This clone was seen once. The rearrangement uses TRBV28 and TRBJ2-5, with D tentatively TRBD1 (6 bases). Gene TRBJ2-7 matches the end of the DNA better, so the J call may be wrong. The germline gives CDR1 MDHEN, CDR2 SYDVKM. There are 14 residues in the CDR3. The CDR3 here is CASSLTGDSYEQYF. DNA for the CDR3: TGTGCCAGCAGTTTGACAGGCGACTCCTACGAGCAGTACTTC.

The V and J genes are TRBV6-5 and TRBJ2-4; 7 nucleotides align to TRBD1. The germline CDR1 and CDR2 sequences are MNHEY and SVGAGI. J gave up 4 bases and V 3 bases, and 3 bases lay outside the gene matches. This CDR3 is 14 amino acids long. The DNA of the CDR3 is TGTGCCAGCAGTTATTCGGGACAGAAAAACATTCAGTACTTC. It yields the protein CASSYSGQKNIQYF.

This clone was detected only once. V gene TRBV5-1 combines with J gene TRBJ2-7, with TRBD1 identical over 8 bases. The J segment lost 3 bases and the V segment lost 2 bases, leaving 7 bases of the junction unmatched. Germline CDR1 is SGHRS and CDR2 is YFSETQ. This CDR3 region has 15 residues. The CDR3 reads CASSFPGQVFYEQYF. CDR3 sequence (DNA): TGCGCCAGCAGCTTCCCGGGACAGGTTTTCTACGAGCAGTACTTC.

V gene TRBV2 combines with J gene TRBJ1-4; no reliable D call. V was trimmed by 4 bases and J by 8 bases, leaving 11 bases between them. The germline V gene has CDR1 SNHLY and CDR2 FYNNEI. The CDR3 is 13 residues long. CDR3 nucleotide sequence: TGTGCCAGCAGTGTGTCCCTATTAGAAAAACTGTTTTTT. Translating gives CASSVSLLEKLFF.

In this sample, this clone turned up a few times. The V and J genes are TRBV28 and TRBJ2-7, with D possibly matching TRBD2 (5 bases). The CDR3 totals 14 residues. Trimming stripped 1 base from V and 7 bases from J, with 14 bases between. Germline V gives CDR1 MDHEN, CDR2 SYDVKM. In DNA form, the CDR3 reads TGTGCCAGCAGTTTATTGGCGGGTGGAAGGGAGCAGTACTTC. It translates to CASSLLAGGREQYF. The full variable domain, rest sourced from reference TRBV28 and TRBJ2-7, is DVKVTQSSRYLVKRTGEKVFLECVQDMDHENMFWYRQDPGLGLRLIYFSYDVKMKEKGDIPEGYSVSREKKERFSLILESASTNQTSMYLCASSLLAGGREQYFGPGTRLTVT.

V and J are TRBV7-3 and TRBJ2-3; TRBD2 matches 9 bases. Germline CDR1 is SGHTA and CDR2 is FQGTGA. J was trimmed by 6 bases and V by 3 bases; bases with no gene match: 10. The CDR3 runs 16 residues. CDR3 in DNA: TGTGCCAGCAGCTTGGCACTGGCGGGAGGGCCCGATACGCAGTATTTT. Translating it yields CASSLALAGGPDTQYF.

V gene TRBV27 combines with J gene TRBJ2-2; possible D gene TRBD1, 6 bases. The CDR3 sequence is 15 residues long. Deletions cut 7 bases from V and 3 bases from J, with 15 bases between. Germline V gives CDR1 MNHEY, CDR2 SMNVEV (reference sequence). CDR3 protein: CASKGPRGDTGELFF. DNA for the CDR3: TGTGCCAGCAAGGGTCCCAGGGGCGACACCGGGGAGCTGTTTTTT.

The chain combines TRBV9 with TRBJ2-3; tentative D call: TRBD2 (5 bases). V gave up 6 bases and J gave up 5 bases, with 16 bases separating them. Germline CDR1 SGDLS, CDR2 YYNGEE. The CDR3 contains 14 residues. CDR3 sequence: CASNGVEAVDTQYF. The CDR3 DNA reads as TGTGCCAGCAACGGGGTTGAAGCTGTAGATACGCAGTATTTT.